This T cell receptor (beta chain) comes out of a study of post-analysis software for immune sequencing data. V lost 4 bases and J lost 6, with 10 bases in between. Germline lookup yields CDR1 SGHRS and CDR2 YFSETQ. The CDR3 consists of 13 residues. Unique molecular identifiers were present in the TCR beta cDNA libraries. MiXCR, applied by TCRdb to the PCR reads, yields one record per CDR3 protein. The sample shows under 650,000 distinct CDR3 sequences, 44% of them seen only once. Study outcomes and limitations: TRBV segments more frequent in patients than in controls numbered roughly 5 and included TRBV5-6, TRBV5-1 and TRBV20-1.

As concerns this clonotype: Its antigen is as yet unknown.

The sequenced sample consisted of blood. The clonotype was recovered from a girl aged 10 to 17 with multiple sclerosis. The genes are TRBV5-1 and TRBJ2-2; D possibly corresponds to TRBD2 (5 bases). This CDR3 reads CASSPSGSGELFF. DNA for the CDR3: TGCGCCAGCAGCCCCAGCGGATCCGGGGAGCTGTTTTTT. The variable domain in full, completed from reference TRBV5-1 and TRBJ2-2, reads KAGVTQTPRYLIKTRGQQVTLSCSPISGHRSVSWYQQTPGQGLQFLFEYFSETQRNKGNFPGRFSGRQFSNSRSEMNVSTLELGDSALYLCASSPSGSGELFFGEGSRLTVL.